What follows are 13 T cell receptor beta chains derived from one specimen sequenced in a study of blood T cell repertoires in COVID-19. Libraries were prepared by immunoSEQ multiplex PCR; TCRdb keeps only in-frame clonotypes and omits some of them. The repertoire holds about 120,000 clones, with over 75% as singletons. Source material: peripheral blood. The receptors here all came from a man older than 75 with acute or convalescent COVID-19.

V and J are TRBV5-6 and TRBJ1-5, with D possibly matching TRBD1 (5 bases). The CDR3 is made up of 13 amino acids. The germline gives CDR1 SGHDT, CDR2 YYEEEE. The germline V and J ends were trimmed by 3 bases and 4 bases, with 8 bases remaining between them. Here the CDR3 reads CASSYDRNQPQHF. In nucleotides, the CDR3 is TGTGCCAGCAGCTACGACAGAAATCAGCCCCAGCATTTT.

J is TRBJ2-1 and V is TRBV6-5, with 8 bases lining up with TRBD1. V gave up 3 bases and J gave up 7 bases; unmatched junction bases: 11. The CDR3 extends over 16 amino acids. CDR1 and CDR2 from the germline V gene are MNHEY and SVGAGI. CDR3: CASSYGGPGGINEQFF. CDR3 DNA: TGTGCCAGCAGTTATGGGGGACCAGGGGGCATAAATGAGCAGTTCTTC.

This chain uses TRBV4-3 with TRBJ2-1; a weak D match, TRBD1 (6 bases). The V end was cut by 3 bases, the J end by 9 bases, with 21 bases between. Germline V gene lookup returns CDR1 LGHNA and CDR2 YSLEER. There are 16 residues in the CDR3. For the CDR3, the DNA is TGCGCCAGCAGCCATCCTTCCGGGACATTCGGTATTGAGCAGTTCTTC. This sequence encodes CASSHPSGTFGIEQFF.

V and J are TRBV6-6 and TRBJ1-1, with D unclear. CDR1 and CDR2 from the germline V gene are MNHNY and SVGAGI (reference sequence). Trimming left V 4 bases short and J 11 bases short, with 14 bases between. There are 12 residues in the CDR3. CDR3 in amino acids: CASSWVERDAFF. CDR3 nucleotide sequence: TGTGCCAGCAGTTGGGTTGAGAGGGATGCTTTCTTT.

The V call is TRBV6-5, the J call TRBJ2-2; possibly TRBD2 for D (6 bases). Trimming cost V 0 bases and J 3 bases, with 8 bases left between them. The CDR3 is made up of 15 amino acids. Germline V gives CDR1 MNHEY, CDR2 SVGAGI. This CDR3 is CASSYSGTYTGELFF. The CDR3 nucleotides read TGTGCCAGCAGTTACTCCGGGACTTACACCGGGGAGCTGTTTTTT.

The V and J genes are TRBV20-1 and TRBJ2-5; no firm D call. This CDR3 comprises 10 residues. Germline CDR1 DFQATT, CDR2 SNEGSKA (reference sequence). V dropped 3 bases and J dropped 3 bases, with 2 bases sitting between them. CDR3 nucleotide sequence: TGCAGTGCTAGCAAAGAGACCCAGTACTTC. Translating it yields CSASKETQYF.

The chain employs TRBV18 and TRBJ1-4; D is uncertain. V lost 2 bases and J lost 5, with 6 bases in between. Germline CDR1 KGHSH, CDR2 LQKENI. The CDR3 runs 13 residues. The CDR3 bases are TGTGCCAGCTCACCAGGGCAGAATGAAAAACTGTTTTTT. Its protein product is CASSPGQNEKLFF.

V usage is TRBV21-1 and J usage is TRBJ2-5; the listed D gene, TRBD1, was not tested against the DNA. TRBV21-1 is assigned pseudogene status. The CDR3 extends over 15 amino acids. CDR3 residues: CASSQRTGGRETQYF. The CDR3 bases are TGTGCCAGCAGCCAACGGACAGGGGGTAGAGAGACCCAGTACTTC.

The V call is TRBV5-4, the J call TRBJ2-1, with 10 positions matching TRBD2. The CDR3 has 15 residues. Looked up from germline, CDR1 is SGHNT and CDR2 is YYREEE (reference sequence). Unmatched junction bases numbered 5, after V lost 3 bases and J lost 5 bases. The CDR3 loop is CASSSSGGTNNEQFF. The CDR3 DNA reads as TGTGCCAGCAGCTCTAGCGGGGGTACGAACAATGAGCAGTTCTTC.

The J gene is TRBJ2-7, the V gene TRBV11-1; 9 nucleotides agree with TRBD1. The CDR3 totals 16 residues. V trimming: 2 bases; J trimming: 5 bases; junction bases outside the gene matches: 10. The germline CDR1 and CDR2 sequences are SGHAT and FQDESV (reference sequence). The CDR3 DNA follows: TGTGCCAGCAGCTTATTGGGGGACAGGGTTGGCCACGAGCAGTACTTC. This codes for CASSLLGDRVGHEQYF.

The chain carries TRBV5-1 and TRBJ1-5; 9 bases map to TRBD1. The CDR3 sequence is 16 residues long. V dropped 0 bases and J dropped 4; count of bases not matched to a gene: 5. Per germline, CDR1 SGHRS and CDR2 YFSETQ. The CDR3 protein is CASSLDTGTGNQPQHF. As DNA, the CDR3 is TGCGCCAGCAGCTTGGATACCGGGACAGGGAATCAGCCCCAGCATTTT.

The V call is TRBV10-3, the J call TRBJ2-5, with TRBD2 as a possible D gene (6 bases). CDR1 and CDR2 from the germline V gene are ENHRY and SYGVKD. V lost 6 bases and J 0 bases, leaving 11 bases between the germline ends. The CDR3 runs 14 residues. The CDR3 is CAIRPGLDQETQYF. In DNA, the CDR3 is TGTGCCATCAGGCCGGGACTGGACCAAGAGACCCAGTACTTC.

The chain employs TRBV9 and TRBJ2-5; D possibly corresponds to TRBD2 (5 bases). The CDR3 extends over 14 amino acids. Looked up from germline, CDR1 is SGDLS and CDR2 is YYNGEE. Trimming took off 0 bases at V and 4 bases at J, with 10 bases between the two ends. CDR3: CASSVEGSAETQYF. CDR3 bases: TGTGCCAGCAGCGTAGAGGGTAGCGCAGAGACCCAGTACTTC.